This entry concerns a single T cell receptor (beta chain). This sample stems from a study of blood T cell repertoires in COVID-19. On the study more broadly: Collection of acute and convalescent COVID-19 samples took place in the United States, Italy and Spain.

Using immunoSEQ multiplex PCR, the repertoire was profiled, and TCRdb retains in-frame clones only, with some absent. The table shows around 400,000 clones, with about 87% occurring only once. Trimming took 0 bases from V and 4 from J, leaving 16 bases between them. This CDR3 has 17 amino acids. Germline V gene lookup returns CDR1 MGHRA and CDR2 YSYEKL. The receptor was derived from a woman aged 60 to 75 with COVID-19, enrolled during active disease. This chain links TRBV4-1 with TRBJ1-5; D is unclear. The material sequenced was peripheral blood. The CDR3 coding sequence is TGCGCCAGCAGCCAAGAGGCGGGAAAACTTGGTAATCAGCCCCAGCATTTT. Translated, it gives CASSQEAGKLGNQPQHF.